This TCR beta chain was captured by sequencing in a study of identical twins. Of note for this clonotype: The antigen is unknown.

With 5 bases clipped from V and 7 bases from J, the junction kept 11 bases outside the gene matches. The CDR3 runs to 16 residues. The V gene's germline CDR1 is SGHVS and CDR2 FNYEAQ. In TCRdb, the 5' RACE reads were re-called with MiXCR into one record per CDR3 protein. The sample has 750,000 to 950,000 distinct CDR3 sequences; 12% are singletons. Study-wide findings and caveats: Diverse VJ usage suggested most zero-insertion clonotypes were not invariant T cells. Models predicted too little out-of-frame TCR alpha sharing in monozygotic twins.

These data are also associated with another study on yellow fever vaccine responses in identical twins.

The genes are TRBV7-6 and TRBJ2-1; 10 bases match TRBD2. Sequencing used PBMCs. The clonotype was recovered from a woman between 18 and 29 years old in good health. The CDR3 DNA sequence: TGTGCCAGCAGCCCCTGGGTTTCTAGCGGGAGTAATGAGCAGTTCTTC. Its protein product is CASSPWVSSGSNEQFF. The full variable domain, with the rest looked up from reference TRBV7-6 and TRBJ2-1, is GAGVSQSPRYKVTKRGQDVALRCDPISGHVSLYWYRQALGQGPEFLTYFNYEAQQDKSGLPNDRFSAERPEGSISTLTIQRTEQRDSAMYRCASSPWVSSGSNEQFFGPGTRLTVL.